The T cell receptor beta chain described here comes from a study of glioma-infiltrating T cells after dendritic cell vaccination. At the level of the study: Patients had newly diagnosed or recurrent glioblastoma and received dendritic cell vaccines.

The immunoSEQ assay amplified TCRB CDR3 from up to 2 ug DNA. Produced via immunoSEQ multiplex PCR; TCRdb's table is partial and in-frame only. The sample includes over 80,000 clones, roughly 90% seen only once; the top ten take 3.2%. Germline V CDR1 and CDR2: SNHLY, FYNNEI. This CDR3 has 17 amino acids. V dropped 0 bases and J dropped 3 bases, with 17 bases sitting between them. V is TRBV2 and J is TRBJ1-1, with TRBD1 as a possible D gene (5 bases). This clonotype originated in a human donor with glioblastoma. The starting material was blood, obtained before dendritic cell vaccination. The DNA for the CDR3 is TGTGCCAGCAGTGAAGCGCTTCGGGGCGCGGGGTACACTGAAGCTTTCTTT. This translates into CASSEALRGAGYTEAFF.